The 21 T cell receptor beta chains below come from one sample, sequenced in a study of CD8 T cells in ankylosing spondylitis. TCRdb processed the 5' RACE reads anew with MiXCR; each CDR3 protein has one entry. The repertoire holds 200,000 or so distinct CDR3 sequences, with 15% to 20% as singletons. The source material was blood, either unsorted or a sorted T cell fraction (not recorded which). These receptors were obtained from a male donor under 30 with ankylosing spondylitis or in good health (not recorded which).

This clonotype occurred many times. The DNA for the CDR3 is TGCGCCAGCAGCTGGGGGACAGGGGTGTTGTCTGGGGCCAACGTCCTGACTTTC. It codes for CASSWGTGVLSGANVLTF. V usage is TRBV5-1 and J usage is TRBJ2-6; 10 nucleotides align to TRBD1. The CDR3 is 18 amino acids. V lost 3 bases and J lost 1; bases outside the gene matches: 7. Germline V CDR1 and CDR2: SGHRS, YFSETQ.

This clonotype has a count of ten or more. This chain connects TRBV4-1 to TRBJ2-1, with TRBD2 identical over 7 bases. The CDR3 is 16 residues long. Trimming took 3 bases from V and 1 from J; bases not matched to a gene: 6. Germline CDR1 and CDR2: MGHRA and YSYEKL. The DNA of the CDR3 is TGCGCCAGCAGCCAGCAAGGACTAGGGTCCTACAATGAGCAGTTCTTC. It translates to CASSQQGLGSYNEQFF.

Only a few counts were recorded for this clonotype. The gene calls are TRBV20-1 and TRBJ2-5, with 8 bases aligning to TRBD2. Germline V gives CDR1 DFQATT, CDR2 SNEGSKA (reference sequence). V dropped 3 bases and J dropped 5; count of bases not matched to a gene: 8. There are 14 residues in the CDR3. CDR3 nucleotide sequence: TGCAGTGCTAGTACCGGGAGGGCCGGGGAGACCCAGTACTTC. It specifies CSASTGRAGETQYF.

This clonotype was seen repeatedly, ten times or more. The chain uses TRBV12-3 or TRBV12-4 and TRBJ1-5; perhaps TRBD1 as D (6 bases). V dropped 5 bases and J dropped 3 bases, with 14 bases sitting between them. The CDR3 is 15 residues long. The CDR3 DNA sequence: TGTGCCAGCAGTCGGGACACAGGCAACAATCAGCCCCAGCATTTT. This encodes CASSRDTGNNQPQHF.

This clonotype was found many times. The chain is built from TRBV7-8 and TRBJ1-6, with D tentatively TRBD1 (6 bases). With 5 bases removed from V and 9 bases from J, the gap between germline ends came to 14 bases. The CDR3 totals 14 residues. Germline V lookup: CDR1 SGHVS, CDR2 FQNEAQ. The CDR3 protein is CASSGSGGASPLHF. CDR3 coding DNA: TGTGCCAGCAGCGGGAGTGGGGGGGCTTCACCCCTCCACTTT.

This clonotype has at least ten counts. The V call is TRBV24-1, the J call TRBJ2-2; 10 nucleotides match TRBD2. V trimming: 1 base; J trimming: 0 bases; junction bases outside the gene matches: 13. Germline loops: CDR1 KGHDR, CDR2 SFDVKD. The CDR3 consists of 21 residues. CDR3 DNA sequence: TGTGCCACCAGTGATTTCGTCGCAGGGGGCGGACTAGCGGCGAACACCGGGGAGCTGTTTTTT. Translating gives CATSDFVAGGGLAANTGELFF.

The rearrangement joins TRBV27 to TRBJ2-7, with TRBD2 identical over 7 bases. The CDR3 has 14 amino acids. After removal of 4 bases from V and 7 bases from J, the junction contained 10 bases not matched to a gene. The germline V gene has CDR1 MNHEY and CDR2 SMNVEV (reference sequence). The CDR3 loop is CASSSLGRAREQYF. The DNA of the CDR3 is TGTGCCAGCAGTTCCCTAGGGAGGGCTCGGGAGCAGTACTTC.

At least ten counts were recorded for this clonotype. CDR3 protein: CASSSTGTDFNNEQFF. The CDR3 coding sequence is TGTGCCAGCAGCTCCACCGGGACAGACTTTAACAATGAGCAGTTCTTC. The chain recombines TRBV11-2 with TRBJ2-1; 7 positions match TRBD1. Germline V gene lookup returns CDR1 SGHAT and CDR2 FQNNGV. V was pared by 4 bases and J by 5 bases, with 11 bases of the junction left unmatched. This CDR3 has 16 amino acids.

The rearrangement uses TRBV14 and TRBJ2-4; D ambiguous. The CDR3 runs to 14 residues. Trimming pared 5 bases from V and 5 bases from J, leaving 13 bases between. Per the germline V gene, CDR1 is SGHDN and CDR2 is FVKESK. DNA of the CDR3: TGTGCCAGCAGCATCTTTGAGAGTGAAAACATTCAGTACTTC. It codes for CASSIFESENIQYF. Variable domain in full (rest from reference TRBV14 and TRBJ2-4): EAGVTQFPSHSVIEKGQTVTLRCDPISGHDNLYWYRRVMGKEIKFLLHFVKESKQDESGMPNNRFLAERTGGTYSTLKVQPAELEDSGVYFCASSIFESENIQYFGAGTRLSVL.

This sequence joins TRBV10-3 and TRBJ2-7, with D perhaps matching TRBD1 (5 bases). This CDR3 comprises 13 residues. V lost 2 bases and J lost 2, with 7 bases in between. Germline values: CDR1 ENHRY, CDR2 SYGVKD. CDR3 sequence: CAISEAGPYEQYV. Written as DNA, the CDR3 is TGTGCCATCAGTGAGGCAGGGCCCTACGAGCAGTACGTC.

The table lists this clonotype with many counts. This rearrangement joins TRBV6-5 to TRBJ1-5, with D tentatively TRBD1 (5 bases). Germline CDR1 and CDR2: MNHEY and SVGAGI. The CDR3 sequence is 16 residues long. V was pared by 7 bases and J by 3 bases, with 19 bases between. CDR3 nucleotide sequence: TGTGCCAGCAAAAGAGAGGGGCGCGGGGACAATCAGCCCCAGCATTTT. Its protein product is CASKREGRGDNQPQHF.

The chain carries TRBV6-6 and TRBJ2-7; 12 bases match TRBD1. With 5 bases clipped from V and 5 bases from J, the junction kept 4 bases outside the gene matches. The germline V gene encodes CDR1 MNHNY and CDR2 SVGAGI (reference sequence). The CDR3 has 14 amino acids. The CDR3 here is CASSKGQGANEQYF. DNA of the CDR3: TGTGCCAGCAGTAAGGGACAGGGGGCGAACGAGCAGTACTTC.

This clonotype was observed at least ten times. The chain has TRBV10-3 and TRBJ2-7; perhaps TRBD2 as D (6 bases). V gave up 5 bases and J gave up 7 bases, with 18 bases separating them. This CDR3 has 14 amino acids. In germline, CDR1 is ENHRY, CDR2 SYGVKD. The chain's CDR3 is CAISNSSRRGEQYV. DNA of the CDR3: TGTGCCATCAGTAATTCTAGCAGGAGGGGAGAGCAGTACGTC.

With respect to this clonotype: Relative to the germline gene, one junction end is altered; a read error may explain this. The chain is built from TRBV5-4 and TRBJ2-2; 14 bases agree with TRBD2. There are 16 residues in the CDR3. CDR1 SGHNT and CDR2 YYREEE come from the germline V gene (reference sequence). For the CDR3, the DNA is TGTGCCAGCAGCGGCGGACTAGCGGGAGGCACCGGGGAGGTGTTTTTT. Translating it yields CASSGGLAGGTGEVFF. The full variable domain, completed using reference TRBV5-4 and TRBJ2-2, is ETGVTQSPTHLIKTRGQQVTLRCSSQSGHNTVSWYQQALGQGPQFIFQYYREEENGRGNFPPRFSGLQFPNYSSELNVNALELDDSALYLCASSGGLAGGTGEVFFGEGSRLTVL.

J is TRBJ2-1 and V is TRBV19; D perhaps matches TRBD1 (6 bases). CDR1 and CDR2 from the germline V gene are LNHDA and SQIVND (reference sequence). This CDR3 spans 15 amino acids. The V gene lost 2 bases and the J gene lost 3 bases, with 11 bases spanning the gap. CDR3 protein: CASSISGDIYNEQFF. CDR3 bases: TGTGCCAGTAGTATATCAGGGGACATCTACAATGAGCAGTTCTTC.

The chain combines TRBV23-1 with TRBJ2-1; unclear D gene. TRBV23-1 is treated as an ORF (open reading frame) with a function not yet certain. V was pared by 0 bases and J by 9 bases, with 18 bases between. The CDR3 runs 16 residues. The CDR3 protein is CASSQSLLTKFAEQFF. In DNA form, the CDR3 reads TGCGCCAGCAGTCAATCGTTACTAACCAAGTTTGCTGAGCAGTTCTTC.

This clonotype was seen many times. This chain uses TRBV6-5 with TRBJ2-1, with TRBD1 identical over 9 bases. The CDR3 contains 14 residues. The germline V gene has CDR1 MNHEY and CDR2 SVGAGI. The ends lost 5 bases at V and 8 bases at J; junction bases unmatched: 7. The CDR3 sequence is CASSKDRGADEQFF. The CDR3 coding sequence is TGTGCCAGCAGTAAGGACAGGGGTGCCGATGAGCAGTTCTTC.

As DNA, the CDR3 is TGCAGTGCGAAAGGGGGCCACGAGCAGTACTTC. Its translation: CSAKGGHEQYF. This chain joins TRBV20-1 and TRBJ2-7, with 7 bases that match TRBD1. There are 11 residues in the CDR3. Germline V lookup: CDR1 DFQATT, CDR2 SNEGSKA (reference sequence). The junction had 4 bases not matched to a gene; V was cut back by 6 bases and J by 5 bases.

This clonotype came up many times. This chain joins TRBV9 and TRBJ2-2; possibly TRBD1 for D (5 bases). V was cut by 0 bases and J by 4 bases, with 10 bases left in between. CDR3 length equals 15 residues. CDR1 is SGDLS and CDR2 is YYNGEE in the germline V gene. The CDR3 DNA reads as TGTGCCAGCAGCGTAGCGAGACAGATCACCGGGGAGCTGTTTTTT. Translated: CASSVARQITGELFF.

The table lists this clonotype with a few counts. The chain links TRBV18 to TRBJ1-1; 9 bases match TRBD1. This CDR3 is built from 16 residues. Per germline, CDR1 KGHSH and CDR2 LQKENI. The trim removed 3 bases at V and 6 bases at J, leaving 11 bases unmatched. The CDR3 loop is CASSPRDRVSKAEAFF. The CDR3 DNA reads as TGTGCCAGCTCACCCCGGGACAGGGTCTCCAAAGCTGAAGCTTTCTTT. The whole variable domain, remainder taken from reference TRBV18 and TRBJ1-1, is NAGVMQNPRHLVRRRGQEARLRCSPMKGHSHVYWYRQLPEEGLKFMVYLQKENIIDESGMPKERFSAEFPKEGPSILRIQQVVRGDSAAYFCASSPRDRVSKAEAFFGQGTRLTVV.

The chain couples TRBV12-5 to TRBJ2-1, with 7 bases lining up with TRBD2. The junction had 5 bases not matched to a gene; V was cut back by 1 base and J by 8 bases. Germline CDR1 LGHNT, CDR2 FRNRAP. This CDR3 has 14 residues. CDR3 loop: CASGLGLAIHEQFF. CDR3 nucleotides: TGTGCTAGTGGTTTGGGACTAGCAATCCATGAGCAGTTCTTC.